The 16 T cell receptor beta chains below come from one sample, sequenced in a study of cytomegalovirus exposure and HLA in healthy donors (dated by TCRdb to 2015 to 2018). The library relied on the immunoSEQ multiplex PCR assay. The multiplex PCR relied on a mix of 60 forward primers for TCR Vbeta segments and 13 reverse primers for TCR Jbeta segments. Drawn from immuneACCESS, this table holds only the in-frame rearrangements with V and J called that TCRdb kept. Clones are partly lost; checked studies trace under half to an unresolved V gene and leave the rest unexplained. This sample gives about 160,000 clones in total; around 72% of them show up just once. The ten largest clones capture around 2.4% of the sample. Sequencing was done on a sample of PBMCs. The receptors were sampled from a female donor in good health and CMV-seronegative.

The chain joins TRBV6-1 to TRBJ1-5; 7 positions agree with TRBD1. Germline trimming cut 5 bases from V and 7 bases from J; bases unmatched to any gene: 11. From germline, CDR1 is MNHNS and CDR2 SASEGT. The CDR3 totals 15 residues. The CDR3 nucleotides are TGTGCCAGCAGTAGAGTGGACAGGTTTAGCCAGCCCCAGCATTTT. This sequence encodes CASSRVDRFSQPQHF.

A few counts support this clone. The genes are TRBV13 and TRBJ2-5, with 12 bases lining up with TRBD2. The V gene's germline CDR1 is PRHDT and CDR2 FYEKMQ (reference sequence). This CDR3 has 15 residues. V trimming: 5 bases; J trimming: 4 bases; junction bases outside the gene matches: 5. The CDR3 loop is CASSPVGLAGETQYF. In DNA, the CDR3 is TGTGCCAGCAGCCCCGTGGGACTAGCGGGAGAGACCCAGTACTTC.

This rearrangement joins TRBV27 to TRBJ1-1; weak D call: TRBD1 (5 bases). Germline CDR1 and CDR2: MNHEY and SMNVEV (reference sequence). The CDR3 length is 16 residues. Trimming stripped 6 bases from V and 3 bases from J, with 20 bases between. CDR3 in amino acids: CASSLLGAGRDTEAFF. CDR3 in DNA: TGTGCCAGCAGCCTTCTTGGGGCCGGTCGGGACACTGAAGCTTTCTTT.

The chain is built from TRBV7-2 and TRBJ1-3, with D perhaps matching TRBD1 (6 bases). Trimming took off 4 bases at V and 2 bases at J, with 18 bases between the two ends. Germline CDR1 is SGHTA and CDR2 is FQGNSA. The CDR3 spans 17 residues. The CDR3 protein is CASSSRGVGGPGNTIYF. In nucleotides, the CDR3 is TGTGCCAGCAGCTCACGGGGGGTCGGGGGCCCTGGAAACACCATATATTTT.

The chain recombines TRBV5-5 with TRBJ2-7; 9 bases are shared with TRBD2. The ends lost 4 bases at V and 3 bases at J; junction bases unmatched: 8. The CDR3 length is 15 residues. CDR1 and CDR2 from the germline V gene are SGHKS and YYEKEE (reference sequence). The CDR3 reads CASSDGLASDYEQYF. CDR3 DNA sequence: TGTGCCAGCAGCGACGGACTAGCGTCTGACTACGAGCAGTACTTC. Full variable domain (rest looked up from reference TRBV5-5 and TRBJ2-7): DAGVTQSPTHLIKTRGQQVTLRCSPISGHKSVSWYQQVLGQGPQFIFQYYEKEERGRGNFPDRFSARQFPNYSSELNVNALLLGDSALYLCASSDGLASDYEQYFGPGTRLTVT.

This clone was seen only a few times. The J gene is TRBJ2-3, the V gene TRBV5-1, with TRBD1 identical over 9 bases. This CDR3 has 16 residues. V was pared by 4 bases and J by 5 bases, with 11 bases of the junction left unmatched. Germline V CDR1 and CDR2: SGHRS, YFSETQ. The CDR3 nucleotides read TGCGCCAGCAGCCCCCCGACAGGGGGTGGGGGAGATACGCAGTATTTT. Residues: CASSPPTGGGGDTQYF.

V usage is TRBV10-3 and J usage is TRBJ1-1; D is unresolved. There are 15 residues in the CDR3. Trimming pared 0 bases from V and 1 base from J, leaving 9 bases between. The germline gives CDR1 ENHRY, CDR2 SYGVKD. This CDR3 reads CAISESIAANTEAFF. In DNA, the CDR3 is TGTGCCATCAGTGAGTCGATTGCGGCGAACACTGAAGCTTTCTTT.

This clone has at least ten counts. V is TRBV6-5 and J is TRBJ2-1, with TRBD2 matching 12 bases. Germline CDR1 MNHEY, CDR2 SVGAGI. CDR3 size: 15 residues. V was clipped by 7 bases and J by 8 bases; unmatched bases: 9. CDR3 DNA: TGTGCCAGCACACCCCTAGCGGGAGGGCCTTATGAGCAGTTCTTC. Protein sequence: CASTPLAGGPYEQFF.

This clone was found once. V is TRBV11-2 and J is TRBJ2-2; TRBD2 aligns across 8 bases. V gave up 11 bases and J gave up 5 bases; unmatched junction bases: 7. The V gene's germline CDR1 is SGHAT and CDR2 FQNNGV. CDR3 length: 13 residues. The CDR3 loop reads CAAGTRGTGELFF. The CDR3 DNA sequence: TGTGCCGCCGGGACTAGAGGGACCGGGGAGCTGTTTTTT.

The count of this clone is one. The rearrangement links TRBV27 to TRBJ1-5; D unclear. Looked up from germline, CDR1 is MNHEY and CDR2 is SMNVEV (reference sequence). Trimming stripped 3 bases from V and 3 bases from J, with 3 bases between. The CDR3 is 12 residues long. The CDR3: CASSFYNQPQHF. Here the CDR3 DNA reads TGTGCCAGCAGTTTCTACAATCAGCCCCAGCATTTT.

This chain uses TRBV19 with TRBJ2-6; weak D call: TRBD2 (6 bases). The CDR3 has 16 amino acids. V was pared by 4 bases and J by 3 bases, with 13 bases between. Germline V gives CDR1 LNHDA, CDR2 SQIVND (reference sequence). CDR3 sequence: CASSREAWYGANVLTF. The CDR3 nucleotides read TGTGCCAGTAGTAGGGAGGCGTGGTATGGGGCCAACGTCCTGACTTTC.

V gene TRBV4-2 combines with J gene TRBJ2-7; TRBD1 matches 7 bases. This CDR3 has 14 residues. The V gene end was trimmed by 1 base and the J gene end by 3 bases; junction bases not matched to a gene: 3. From germline, CDR1 is LGHNA and CDR2 YNFKEQ. Here the CDR3 reads CASSQGRGYYEQYF. Here the CDR3 DNA reads TGTGCCAGCAGCCAAGGCAGGGGGTACTACGAGCAGTACTTC.

This clone was counted between two and nine times. The genes are TRBV5-1 and TRBJ2-1; 8 bases agree with TRBD2. This CDR3 contains 16 residues. The ends lost 4 bases at V and 0 bases at J; junction bases unmatched: 6. CDR1 and CDR2 from the germline V gene are SGHRS and YFSETQ. CDR3 protein: CASSPERESSYNEQFF. The CDR3 DNA sequence: TGCGCCAGCAGCCCGGAGCGGGAGAGCTCCTACAATGAGCAGTTCTTC.

As for this clone: One end of the junction varies from germline; a read error may be responsible. The V gene is TRBV6-4, the J gene TRBJ2-5; perhaps TRBD2 as D (6 bases). CDR1 and CDR2 from the germline V gene are MRHNA and SNTAGT. The CDR3 contains 14 residues. CDR3: CAISAPGGQETQYF. In DNA form, the CDR3 reads TGTGCCATCAGTGCCCCCGGGGGACAAGAGACCCAGTACTTC.

This clone was seen only once. The same CDR3 is also encoded by other DNA sequences in this sample. The V call is TRBV10-3, the J call TRBJ2-5, with 10 bases that match TRBD1. There are 13 residues in the CDR3. Germline V CDR1 and CDR2: ENHRY, SYGVKD. The V segment lost 4 bases and the J segment 4 bases; nucleotides outside the gene matches: 0. CDR3 region: CAISGTGGETQYF. CDR3 DNA: TGTGCCATCAGTGGGACAGGGGGAGAGACCCAGTACTTC.

Points on this clone: An end of the junction differs from the germline gene, which may be a read error. The chain recombines TRBV7-7 with TRBJ2-7; 11 nucleotides agree with TRBD1. The CDR3 contains 13 residues. The germline gives CDR1 SSHAT, CDR2 FNYEAQ (reference sequence). CDR3 amino acids: CASSRDRGDEQYF. The CDR3 nucleotides are TGTGCTAGCAGCCGGGACAGGGGGGACGAGCAGTACTTC.